This T cell receptor beta chain came from a study of T cell changes during pregnancy in multiple sclerosis. This clone was seen once. TCRdb's table, derived via immunoSEQ multiplex PCR, lists solely in-frame clones and lacks some. Among 60,000 or so clones, roughly 89% were seen once, and the ten largest hold 0.4% to 0.5%. The TCR originated in a female donor in good health, enrolled as a control in a pregnancy study. The material was CD4+ T cells from peripheral blood mononuclear cells, obtained after pregnancy.

As DNA, the CDR3 is TGTGCCAGCTCCGGACAGCCGGCTAACTATGGCTACACCTTC. Translation: CASSGQPANYGYTF. The gene calls are TRBV18 and TRBJ1-2; TRBD1 is a possible D gene (6 bases). Germline values: CDR1 KGHSH, CDR2 LQKENI. V was trimmed by 6 bases and J by 0 bases, leaving 11 bases between them. The CDR3 has 14 residues.